Presented here are 14 T cell receptor beta chains from one specimen sequenced in a study of T cells in Graves' hyperthyroidism and ophthalmopathy. There were TCR beta CDR3 regions amplified from RNA transcripts. A set of HTBI primers served as the primers for a first-round RT-PCR of the TCR CDR3. TCRdb recomputed calls from the multiplex PCR reads with MiXCR, one row per CDR3 protein. Of 300,000 to 400,000 distinct CDR3 sequences in the sample, roughly 21% are singletons; the top ten hold about 50%. Sequenced material: blood. The origin of the receptors is a woman aged 45-59 years with Graves' hyperthyroidism.

In its sample, this clonotype was seen once. In nucleotides, the CDR3 is TGTGCCAGCAGTCCCCGGGACAGCAAAGAGCAGTACTTC. Amino acids: CASSPRDSKEQYF. The gene calls are TRBV6-1 and TRBJ2-7, with 7 bases fitting TRBD1. CDR3 length equals 13 residues. The V gene end was trimmed by 5 bases and the J gene end by 7 bases; junction bases not matched to a gene: 8. CDR1 is MNHNS and CDR2 is SASEGT in the germline V gene.

This clonotype was detected a few times. V is TRBV12-3 or TRBV12-4 and J is TRBJ2-7, with TRBD2 matching over 8 bases. V shed 6 bases and J 6 bases; nucleotides not matched to a gene: 7. The CDR3 has 13 amino acids. The CDR3 DNA reads as TGTGCCAGCAGCCGGGGGGGGGCTAGCGAGCAGTACTTC. Its translation is CASSRGGASEQYF.

This clonotype was picked up many times. The chain employs TRBV6-1 and TRBJ2-7; D is unclear. The V end lost 6 bases, the J end lost 7 bases, and 10 bases lay between the germline ends. Germline V gives CDR1 MNHNS, CDR2 SASEGT. The CDR3 has 11 amino acids. This chain's CDR3 is CASSYALEQYF. The CDR3, as DNA: TGTGCCAGCAGCTACGCCTTGGAGCAGTACTTC.

In its sample, this clonotype was seen many times. V gene TRBV7-9 combines with J gene TRBJ1-2, with 9 bases aligning to TRBD1. Germline lookup yields CDR1 SEHNR and CDR2 FQNEAQ (reference sequence). The V and J ends lost 5 bases and 2 bases, in that order; junction bases with no gene match: 6. The CDR3 runs 15 residues. CDR3 protein: CASSPAGQGNYGYTF. The DNA for the CDR3 is TGTGCCAGCAGCCCAGCAGGACAGGGGAACTATGGCTACACCTTC.

This clonotype was detected ten times or more. The chain joins TRBV12-3 or TRBV12-4 to TRBJ2-7; D not certain. Trimming took 4 bases from V and 7 from J, leaving 17 bases between them. The CDR3 covers 14 residues. The CDR3 DNA follows: TGTGCCAGCAGTTCCACCCGAGGCTTCCGTGAGCAGTACTTC. Amino acid sequence: CASSSTRGFREQYF.

This clonotype was seen many times. The chain couples TRBV12-3 or TRBV12-4 to TRBJ2-4; TRBD2 is a possible D gene (5 bases). V gave up 4 bases and J gave up 1 base, with 14 bases separating them. The CDR3 is 16 residues long. The CDR3 loop reads CASSSRTRGAKNIQYF. The CDR3 DNA reads as TGTGCCAGCAGTTCCCGGACCAGAGGGGCCAAAAACATTCAGTACTTC.

The chain joins TRBV18 to TRBJ2-5; 9 nucleotides agree with TRBD2. The CDR3 is 19 amino acids. Germline values: CDR1 KGHSH, CDR2 LQKENI. Trimming took 6 bases from V and 5 from J; bases not matched to a gene: 22. The CDR3 loop reads CASSRGLATLRAPLETQYF. The CDR3 DNA sequence: TGTGCCAGCTCCCGCGGACTAGCGACGCTACGGGCACCGTTGGAGACCCAGTACTTC.

The count of this clonotype is one. The V and J genes are TRBV11-2 and TRBJ2-2; 10 positions match TRBD2. V dropped 6 bases and J dropped 5; count of bases not matched to a gene: 15. The CDR3 covers 18 residues. The germline V gene has CDR1 SGHAT and CDR2 FQNNGV. CDR3 sequence: CASRLRAGGYRWTGELFF. In DNA form, the CDR3 reads TGTGCCAGCAGGTTACGAGCGGGGGGGTATCGATGGACCGGGGAGCTGTTTTTT.

Ten or more counts support this clonotype. The chain links TRBV30 to TRBJ2-2, with 7 bases lining up with TRBD1. Germline CDR1 reads GTSNPN; CDR2 reads SVGIG (reference sequence). V gave up 4 bases and J gave up 5 bases; unmatched junction bases: 7. CDR3 length equals 14 residues. CDR3 residues: CAWKGALVTGELFF. CDR3 nucleotides: TGTGCCTGGAAGGGGGCACTTGTGACCGGGGAGCTGTTTTTT.

This chain joins TRBV20-1 and TRBJ1-2; D gene ambiguous. The CDR3 totals 10 residues. CDR1 DFQATT and CDR2 SNEGSKA come from the germline V gene (reference sequence). Deletions cut 4 bases from V and 6 bases from J, with 6 bases between. Written as DNA, the CDR3 is TGCAGTGCTATTGAGGATGGCTACACCTTC. Translating gives CSAIEDGYTF.

A note on this clonotype: A much larger clone lies a single base off, so this may be a read error. The rearrangement joins TRBV27 to TRBJ2-1, with D maybe TRBD2 (6 bases). V was clipped by 6 bases and J by 3 bases, with 18 bases between them. The CDR3 is 16 residues long. CDR1 is MNHEY and CDR2 is SMNVEV in the germline V gene (reference sequence). The CDR3 DNA reads TGTGCCAGCAGCCGAGCTAGCTACGGGAGCTACAATGAGCAGTTCTTC. Protein sequence: CASSRASYGSYNEQFF.

This clonotype was counted ten times or more. The chain joins TRBV30 to TRBJ1-5; D remains ambiguous. The CDR3 loop spans 13 amino acids. V was trimmed by 5 bases and J by 3 bases, leaving 11 bases between them. Germline-derived CDR1 and CDR2 are GTSNPN and SVGIG (reference sequence). The CDR3 coding sequence is TGTGCCTGGGGCCGGACTTACAATCAGCCCCAGCATTTT. It translates to CAWGRTYNQPQHF. The entire variable domain, with the rest obtained from reference TRBV30 and TRBJ1-5, is as follows: SQTIHQWPATLVQPVGSPLSLECTVEGTSNPNLYWYRQAAGRGLQLLFYSVGIGQISSEVPQNLSASRPQDRQFILSSKKLLLSDSGFYLCAWGRTYNQPQHFGDGTRLSIL.

The V call is TRBV27, the J call TRBJ1-5; D ambiguous. The CDR3 spans 16 residues. CDR1 and CDR2 from the germline V gene are MNHEY and SMNVEV (reference sequence). The V end was cut by 4 bases, the J end by 8 bases, with 21 bases between. CDR3 sequence (DNA): TGTGCCAGCAGTTCCTATGAAGGAGGGAGTAGCAAGCCCCAGCATTTT. Protein sequence: CASSSYEGGSSKPQHF.

This clonotype was counted many times. The V call is TRBV6-1, the J call TRBJ2-1; the match to TRBD1 covers 8 bases. CDR1 is MNHNS, CDR2 SASEGT, per germline. V was pared by 7 bases and J by 15 bases, with 11 bases of the junction left unmatched. CDR3 size: 12 residues. The CDR3 bases are TGTGCCAGCACCCCAGACAGGGGAAAGTTGTTCTTC. It yields the protein CASTPDRGKLFF.